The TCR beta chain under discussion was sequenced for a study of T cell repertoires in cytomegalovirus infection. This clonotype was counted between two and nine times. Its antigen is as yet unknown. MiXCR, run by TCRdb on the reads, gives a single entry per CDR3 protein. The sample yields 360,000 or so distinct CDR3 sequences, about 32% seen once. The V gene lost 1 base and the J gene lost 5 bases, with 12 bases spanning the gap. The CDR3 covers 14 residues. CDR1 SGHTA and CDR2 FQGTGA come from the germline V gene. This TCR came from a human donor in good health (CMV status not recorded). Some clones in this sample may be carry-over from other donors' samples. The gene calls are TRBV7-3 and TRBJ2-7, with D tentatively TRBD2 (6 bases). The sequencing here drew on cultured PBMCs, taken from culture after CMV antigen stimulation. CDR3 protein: CASSLMATRDEQYF. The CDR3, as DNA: TGTGCCAGCAGCTTAATGGCGACTAGAGACGAGCAGTACTTC.